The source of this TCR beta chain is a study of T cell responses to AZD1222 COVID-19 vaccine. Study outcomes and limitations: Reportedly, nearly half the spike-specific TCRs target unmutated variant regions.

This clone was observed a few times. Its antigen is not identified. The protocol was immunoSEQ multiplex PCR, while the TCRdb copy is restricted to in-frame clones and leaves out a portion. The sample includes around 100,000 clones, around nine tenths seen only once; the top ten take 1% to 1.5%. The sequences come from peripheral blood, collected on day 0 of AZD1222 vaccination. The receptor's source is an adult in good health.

The CDR3 bases are TGTGCCAGCAGCCAAGAACCCGGGAGCGGGGGGGGTCAAGAGACCCAGTACTTC. It translates to CASSQEPGSGGGQETQYF. The chain uses TRBV3-1 (or the pseudogene TRBV3-2) and TRBJ2-5; TRBD2 matches 10 bases. In germline, CDR1 is LGHDT, CDR2 YNNKEL (reference sequence). V lost 0 bases and J lost 2; bases outside the gene matches: 9. The CDR3 runs 18 residues.